This T cell receptor (beta chain) emerged from a study of shared clonotypes between healthy human individuals. The V gene lost 6 bases and the J gene lost 2 bases, with 13 bases spanning the gap. Germline V gene sequence: CDR1 ENHRY, CDR2 SYGVKD. The CDR3 length is 14 residues. This clone is a singleton in its sample. Assay used: immunoSEQ multiplex PCR; TCRdb lists only in-frame clones, some missing. Of over a million clones listed, 98% were seen once; the top ten hold about 0.45%. The sequence was obtained from a man aged 25-40 years in good health. What was sequenced was naive CD4+ T cells sorted from blood. Subset meaning: CD45RA+ positively selected. The gene calls are TRBV10-3 and TRBJ2-5; TRBD1 or TRBD2 may be the D gene (5 bases each). CDR3: CAISSGTTQETQYF. The CDR3 DNA is TGTGCCATCAGCTCCGGGACCACGCAAGAGACCCAGTACTTC.